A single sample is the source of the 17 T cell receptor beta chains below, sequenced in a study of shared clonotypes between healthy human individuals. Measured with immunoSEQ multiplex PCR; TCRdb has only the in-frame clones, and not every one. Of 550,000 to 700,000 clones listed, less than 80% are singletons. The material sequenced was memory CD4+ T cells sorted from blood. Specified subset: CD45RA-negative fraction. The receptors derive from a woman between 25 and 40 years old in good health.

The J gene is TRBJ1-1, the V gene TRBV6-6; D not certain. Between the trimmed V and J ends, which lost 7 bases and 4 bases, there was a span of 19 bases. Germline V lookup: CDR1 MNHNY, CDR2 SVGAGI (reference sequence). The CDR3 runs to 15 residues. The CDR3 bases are TGTGCCAGCACCTTGAACGAACAGCGTGGCACTGAAGCTTTCTTT. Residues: CASTLNEQRGTEAFF.

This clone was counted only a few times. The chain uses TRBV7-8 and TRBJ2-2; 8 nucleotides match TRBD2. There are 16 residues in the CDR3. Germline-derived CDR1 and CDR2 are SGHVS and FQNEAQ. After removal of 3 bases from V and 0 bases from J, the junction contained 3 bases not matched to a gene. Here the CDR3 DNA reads TGTGCCAGCAGCTTCATTAGCGGGACGAACACCGGGGAGCTGTTTTTT. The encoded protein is CASSFISGTNTGELFF.

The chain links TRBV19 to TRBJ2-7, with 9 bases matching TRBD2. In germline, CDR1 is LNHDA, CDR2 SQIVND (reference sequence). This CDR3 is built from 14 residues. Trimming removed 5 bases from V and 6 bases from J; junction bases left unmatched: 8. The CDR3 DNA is TGTGCCAGTAGTCGGACTAGCGTGTCGCCCGAGCAGTACTTC. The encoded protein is CASSRTSVSPEQYF.

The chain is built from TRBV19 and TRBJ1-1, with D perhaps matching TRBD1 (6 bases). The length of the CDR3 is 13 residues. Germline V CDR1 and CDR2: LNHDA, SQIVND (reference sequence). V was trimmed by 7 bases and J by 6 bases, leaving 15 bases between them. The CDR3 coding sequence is TGTGCCAGTACATGGGGGGCGCAGGCTGAAGCTTTCTTT. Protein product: CASTWGAQAEAFF.

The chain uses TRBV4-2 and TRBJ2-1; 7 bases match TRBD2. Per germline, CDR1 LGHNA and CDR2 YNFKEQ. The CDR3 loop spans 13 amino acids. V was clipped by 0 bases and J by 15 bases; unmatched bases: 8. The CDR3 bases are TGTGCCAGCAGCCAAGATGTGCGCGGGGAGGGGTTCTTC. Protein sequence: CASSQDVRGEGFF.

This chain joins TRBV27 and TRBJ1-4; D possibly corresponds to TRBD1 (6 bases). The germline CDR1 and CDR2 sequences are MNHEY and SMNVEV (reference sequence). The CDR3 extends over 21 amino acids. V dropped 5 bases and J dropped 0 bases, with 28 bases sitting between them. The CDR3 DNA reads TGTGCCAGCAGTCCATCCTTGGGGGCGACAGCAGATCATGCAACTAATGAAAAACTGTTTTTT. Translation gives CASSPSLGATADHATNEKLFF.

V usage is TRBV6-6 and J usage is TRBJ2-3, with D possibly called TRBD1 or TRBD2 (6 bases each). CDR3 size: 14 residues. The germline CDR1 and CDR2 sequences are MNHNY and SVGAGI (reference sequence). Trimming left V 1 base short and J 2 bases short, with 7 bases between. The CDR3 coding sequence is TGTGCCAGCAGTTACTGGGGGGCCACAGATACGCAGTATTTT. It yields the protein CASSYWGATDTQYF.

The CDR3 loop is CASSPVDRAQYF. CDR3 DNA: TGTGCCAGCAGCCCGGTCGACCGGGCGCAGTATTTT. The rearrangement joins TRBV7-9 to TRBJ2-3; D ambiguous. Trimming left V 5 bases short and J 10 bases short, with 13 bases between. This CDR3 region has 12 residues. Germline V gene lookup returns CDR1 SEHNR and CDR2 FQNEAQ (reference sequence).

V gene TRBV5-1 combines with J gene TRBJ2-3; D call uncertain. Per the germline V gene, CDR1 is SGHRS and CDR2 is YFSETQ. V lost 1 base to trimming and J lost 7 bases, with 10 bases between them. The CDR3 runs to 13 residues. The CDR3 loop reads CASSLFDDNTQYF. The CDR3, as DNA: TGCGCCAGCAGCTTGTTTGATGACAATACGCAGTATTTT.

This CDR3 is CASRDRGDEQYF. The CDR3 DNA reads as TGTGCCAGTCGGGACAGGGGGGACGAGCAGTACTTC. The chain combines TRBV19 with TRBJ2-7, with 11 bases aligning to TRBD1. With 8 bases clipped from V and 5 bases from J, the junction kept 2 bases outside the gene matches. Germline lookup yields CDR1 LNHDA and CDR2 SQIVND (reference sequence). This CDR3 spans 12 amino acids.

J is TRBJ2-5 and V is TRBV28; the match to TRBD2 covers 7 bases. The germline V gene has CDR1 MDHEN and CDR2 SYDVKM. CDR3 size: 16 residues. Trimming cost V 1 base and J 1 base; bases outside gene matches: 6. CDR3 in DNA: TGTGCCAGCAGTTTATTTCCTAGCGGAATCCAAGAGACCCAGTACTTC. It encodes CASSLFPSGIQETQYF.

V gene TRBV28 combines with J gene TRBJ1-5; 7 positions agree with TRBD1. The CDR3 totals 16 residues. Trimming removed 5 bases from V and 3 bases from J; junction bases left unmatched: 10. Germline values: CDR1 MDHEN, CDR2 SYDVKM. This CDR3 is CASSRKGQQVNQPQHF. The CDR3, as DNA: TGTGCCAGCAGTCGGAAGGGACAGCAAGTCAATCAGCCCCAGCATTTT.

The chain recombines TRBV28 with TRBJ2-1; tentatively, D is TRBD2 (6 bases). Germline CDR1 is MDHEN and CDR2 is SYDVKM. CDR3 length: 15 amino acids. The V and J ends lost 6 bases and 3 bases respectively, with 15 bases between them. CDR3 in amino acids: CASSQPGGGYNEQFF. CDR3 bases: TGTGCCAGCAGCCAACCCGGGGGAGGCTACAATGAGCAGTTCTTC.

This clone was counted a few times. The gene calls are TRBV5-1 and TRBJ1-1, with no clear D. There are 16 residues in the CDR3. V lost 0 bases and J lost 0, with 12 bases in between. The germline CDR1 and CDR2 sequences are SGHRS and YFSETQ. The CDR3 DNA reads TGCGCCAGCAGCTTGGGAGCGCAGGCTATGAACACTGAAGCTTTCTTT. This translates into CASSLGAQAMNTEAFF.

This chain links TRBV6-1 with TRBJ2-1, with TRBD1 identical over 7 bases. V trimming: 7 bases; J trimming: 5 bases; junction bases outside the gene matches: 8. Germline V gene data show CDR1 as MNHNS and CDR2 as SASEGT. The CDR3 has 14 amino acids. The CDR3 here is CASTLLTGNNEQFF. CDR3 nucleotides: TGTGCCAGCACCTTACTGACAGGGAACAATGAGCAGTTCTTC.

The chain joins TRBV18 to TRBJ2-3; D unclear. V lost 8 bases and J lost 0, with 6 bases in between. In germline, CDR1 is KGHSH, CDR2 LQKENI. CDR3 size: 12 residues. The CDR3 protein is CASRPSTDTQYF. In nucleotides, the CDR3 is TGTGCCAGCCGTCCTAGCACAGATACGCAGTATTTT.

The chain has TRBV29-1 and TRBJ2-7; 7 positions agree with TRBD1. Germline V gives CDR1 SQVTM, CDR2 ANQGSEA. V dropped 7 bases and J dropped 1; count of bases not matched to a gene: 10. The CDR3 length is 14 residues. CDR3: CSALDRSLSYEQYF. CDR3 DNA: TGCAGCGCATTGGACAGGTCGTTGTCCTACGAGCAGTACTTC.